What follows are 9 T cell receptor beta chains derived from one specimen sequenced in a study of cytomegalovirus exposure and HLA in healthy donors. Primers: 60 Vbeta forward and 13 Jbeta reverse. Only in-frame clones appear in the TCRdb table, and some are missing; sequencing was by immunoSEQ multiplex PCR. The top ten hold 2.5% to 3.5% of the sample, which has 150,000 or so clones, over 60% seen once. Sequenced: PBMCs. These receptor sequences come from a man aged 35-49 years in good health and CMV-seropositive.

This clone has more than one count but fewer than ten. The CDR3 sequence is CASSQSPGEYSNQPQHF. CDR3 bases: TGTGCCAGCAGCCAATCCCCGGGGGAATATAGCAATCAGCCCCAGCATTTT. The chain couples TRBV16 to TRBJ1-5; D perhaps matches TRBD1 (5 bases). The CDR3 has 17 amino acids. Per germline, CDR1 KGHSY and CDR2 FQNENV. Trimming removed 0 bases at V and 0 bases at J, with 12 bases between.

The CDR3 reads CASSQVAGETQYF. CDR3 coding DNA: TGTGCCAGCAGCCAAGTAGCGGGAGAGACCCAGTACTTC. V and J are TRBV14 and TRBJ2-5, with 7 bases identical to TRBD2. J was trimmed by 4 bases and V by 1 base; bases with no gene match: 0. CDR1 and CDR2 from the germline V gene are SGHDN and FVKESK. The length of the CDR3 is 13 residues.

This CDR3 is CASSGGLAGGPTGELFF. The CDR3 region has the DNA TGTGCCAGCAGCGGGGGTCTAGCGGGAGGCCCTACCGGGGAGCTGTTTTTT. The chain combines TRBV5-5 with TRBJ2-2; 11 bases agree with TRBD2. V dropped 4 bases and J dropped 5; count of bases not matched to a gene: 10. Germline assignment: CDR1 SGHKS and CDR2 YYEKEE (reference sequence). CDR3 length: 17 residues.

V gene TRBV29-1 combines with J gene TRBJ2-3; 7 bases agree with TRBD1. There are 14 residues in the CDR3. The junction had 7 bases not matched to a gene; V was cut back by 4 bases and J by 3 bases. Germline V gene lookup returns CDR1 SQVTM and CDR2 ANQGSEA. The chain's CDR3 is CSVVFRGKTDTQYF. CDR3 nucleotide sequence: TGCAGCGTTGTTTTCAGGGGGAAGACAGATACGCAGTATTTT.

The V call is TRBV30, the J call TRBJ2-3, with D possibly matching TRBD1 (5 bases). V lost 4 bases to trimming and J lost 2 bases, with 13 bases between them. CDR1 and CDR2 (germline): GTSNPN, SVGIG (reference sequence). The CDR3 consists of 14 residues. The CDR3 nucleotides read TGTGCCTGGAACACGGAAGGGGCCACAGATACGCAGTATTTT. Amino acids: CAWNTEGATDTQYF.

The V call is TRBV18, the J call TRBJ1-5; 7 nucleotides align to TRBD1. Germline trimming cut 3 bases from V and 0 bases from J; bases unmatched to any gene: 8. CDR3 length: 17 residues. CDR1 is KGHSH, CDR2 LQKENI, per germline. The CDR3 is CASSPGQPDYSNQPQHF. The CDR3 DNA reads TGTGCCAGCTCACCGGGACAGCCAGACTATAGCAATCAGCCCCAGCATTTT.

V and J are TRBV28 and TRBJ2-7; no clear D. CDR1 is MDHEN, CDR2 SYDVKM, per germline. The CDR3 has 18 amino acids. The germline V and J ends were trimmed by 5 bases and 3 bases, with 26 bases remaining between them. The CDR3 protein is CASSQTGDLSRNFYEQYF. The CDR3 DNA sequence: TGTGCCAGCAGTCAAACCGGAGACCTTAGCCGAAATTTCTACGAGCAGTACTTC.

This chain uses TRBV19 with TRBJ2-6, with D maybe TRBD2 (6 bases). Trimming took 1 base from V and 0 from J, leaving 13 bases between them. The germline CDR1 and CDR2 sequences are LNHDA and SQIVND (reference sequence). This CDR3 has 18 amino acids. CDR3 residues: CASSIVLAQPSGANVLTF. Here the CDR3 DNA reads TGTGCCAGTAGTATAGTCCTAGCGCAACCCTCTGGGGCCAACGTCCTGACTTTC.

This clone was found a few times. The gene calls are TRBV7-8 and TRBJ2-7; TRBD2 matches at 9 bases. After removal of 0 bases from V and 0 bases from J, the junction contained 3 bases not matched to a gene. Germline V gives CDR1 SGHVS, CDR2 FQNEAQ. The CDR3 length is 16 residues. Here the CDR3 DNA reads TGTGCCAGCAGCTTAGCTGGCGGGAGGGTCTCCTACGAGCAGTACTTC. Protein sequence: CASSLAGGRVSYEQYF.